The source of this T cell receptor beta chain is a study of shared clonotypes between healthy human individuals. Overall study results and limits: A handful of donors held about 5.1% of naive CD4 clonotypes in common. Non-shared clonotypes showed lower generation probabilities than clonotypes common to all four donors. A generally larger estimated richness was seen in naive subsets than in memory subsets.

Points on this clone: Antigen unknown.

The germline V gene encodes CDR1 LNHDA and CDR2 SQIVND (reference sequence). The CDR3 is made up of 14 amino acids. V lost 9 bases, J lost 0 bases, and 15 bases lay in between. Sequencing used immunoSEQ multiplex PCR; TCRdb keeps in-frame clones, though not all of them. Of approximately 2,300,000 clones listed, about 90% are singletons. The source material was naive CD4+ T cells from PBMCs. Described subset: CD45RA+ positively selected. This TCR was recovered from a man aged 18 to 30 in good health. Some clones in this sample may be carry-over from other donors' samples. V is TRBV19 and J is TRBJ2-7, with D possibly matching TRBD1 (5 bases). CDR3 sequence: CASLPSTGSYEQYF. Written as DNA, the CDR3 is TGTGCCAGCCTCCCCTCAACAGGCTCCTACGAGCAGTACTTC.